Described below is a single T cell receptor (beta chain) sequence and its context. Clones were read by immunoSEQ multiplex PCR, and TCRdb kept only the in-frame ones, dropping some. The sample lists approximately 490,000 clones, about 88% occurring once. These data come from a study of blood T cell repertoires in COVID-19. Across the whole study: PBMCs, B-cell-depleted T cells, or T cells provided the cDNA or gDNA that made up the material.

V lost 5 bases and J lost 3; bases outside the gene matches: 11. This CDR3 has 16 amino acids. Germline V lookup: CDR1 SGHTA, CDR2 FQGNSA. The sequenced sample consisted of PBMCs or T cells enriched from blood (not recorded which). The source of this sequence is a woman in her sixties or seventies who had recovered from COVID-19. The chain recombines TRBV7-2 with TRBJ2-7, with 9 bases that match TRBD1. The CDR3 region is CASSKTRDRADYEQYF. CDR3 bases: TGTGCCAGCAGCAAAACGCGGGACAGGGCTGACTACGAGCAGTACTTC. Supplemented by reference TRBV7-2 and TRBJ2-7, the full variable domain reads GAGVSQSPSNKVTEKGKDVELRCDPISGHTALYWYRQSLGQGLEFLIYFQGNSAPDKSGLPSDRFSAERTGGSVSTLTIQRTQQEDSAVYLCASSKTRDRADYEQYFGPGTRLTVT.